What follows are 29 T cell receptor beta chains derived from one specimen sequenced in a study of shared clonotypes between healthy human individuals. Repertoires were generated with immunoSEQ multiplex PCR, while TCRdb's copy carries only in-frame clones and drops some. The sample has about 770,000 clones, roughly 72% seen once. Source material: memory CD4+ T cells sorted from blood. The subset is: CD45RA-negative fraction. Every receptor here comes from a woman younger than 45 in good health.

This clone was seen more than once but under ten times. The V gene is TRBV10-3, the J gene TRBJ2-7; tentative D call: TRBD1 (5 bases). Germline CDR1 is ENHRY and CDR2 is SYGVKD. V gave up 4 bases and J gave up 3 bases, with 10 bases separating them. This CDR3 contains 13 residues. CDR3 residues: CAISVGRDYEQYF. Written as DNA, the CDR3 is TGTGCCATCAGTGTGGGCAGGGACTACGAGCAGTACTTC.

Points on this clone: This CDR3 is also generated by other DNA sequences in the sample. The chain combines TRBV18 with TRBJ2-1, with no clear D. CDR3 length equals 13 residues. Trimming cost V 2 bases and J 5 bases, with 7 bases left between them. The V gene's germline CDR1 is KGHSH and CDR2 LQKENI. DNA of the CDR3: TGTGCCAGCTCACCAGGGCTAAACAATGAGCAGTTCTTC. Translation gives CASSPGLNNEQFF.

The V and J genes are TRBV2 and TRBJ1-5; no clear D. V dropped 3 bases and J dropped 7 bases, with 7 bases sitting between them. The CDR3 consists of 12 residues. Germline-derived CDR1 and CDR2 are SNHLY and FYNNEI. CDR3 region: CASSELKQPQHF. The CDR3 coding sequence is TGTGCCAGCAGTGAGCTTAAGCAGCCCCAGCATTTT.

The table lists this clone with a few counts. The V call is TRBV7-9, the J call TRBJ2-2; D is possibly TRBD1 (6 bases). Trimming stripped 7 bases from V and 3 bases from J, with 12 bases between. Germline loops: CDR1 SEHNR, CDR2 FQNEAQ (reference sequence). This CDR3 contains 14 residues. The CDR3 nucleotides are TGTGCCAGCACCGACAGGCTTTACACCGGGGAGCTGTTTTTT. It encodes CASTDRLYTGELFF.

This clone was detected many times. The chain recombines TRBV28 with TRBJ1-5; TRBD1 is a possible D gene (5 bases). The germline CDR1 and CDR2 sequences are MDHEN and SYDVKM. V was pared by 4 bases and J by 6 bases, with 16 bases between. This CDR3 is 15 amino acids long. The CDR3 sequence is CASSSLAGGVQPQHF. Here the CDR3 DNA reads TGTGCCAGCAGTTCCCTGGCGGGGGGGGTTCAGCCCCAGCATTTT.

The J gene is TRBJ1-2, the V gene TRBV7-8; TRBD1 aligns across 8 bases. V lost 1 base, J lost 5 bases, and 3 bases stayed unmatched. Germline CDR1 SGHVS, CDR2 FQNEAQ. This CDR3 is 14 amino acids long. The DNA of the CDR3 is TGTGCCAGCAGCTTAGAGGACAGGGTGTATGGCTACACCTTC. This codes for CASSLEDRVYGYTF.

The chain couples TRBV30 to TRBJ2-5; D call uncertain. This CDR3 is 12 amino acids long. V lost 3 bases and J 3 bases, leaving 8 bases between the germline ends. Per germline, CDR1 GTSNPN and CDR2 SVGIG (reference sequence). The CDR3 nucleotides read TGTGCCTGGAGCGCCAGCGAAGAGACCCAGTACTTC. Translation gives CAWSASEETQYF.

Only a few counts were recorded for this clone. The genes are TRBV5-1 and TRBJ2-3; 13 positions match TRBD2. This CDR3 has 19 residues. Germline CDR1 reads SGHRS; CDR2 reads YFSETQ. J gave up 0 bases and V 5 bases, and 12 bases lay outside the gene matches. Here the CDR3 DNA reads TGCGCCAGCAGACAAGGACTAGCGGGAGACCAACTTAGCACAGATACGCAGTATTTT. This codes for CASRQGLAGDQLSTDTQYF.

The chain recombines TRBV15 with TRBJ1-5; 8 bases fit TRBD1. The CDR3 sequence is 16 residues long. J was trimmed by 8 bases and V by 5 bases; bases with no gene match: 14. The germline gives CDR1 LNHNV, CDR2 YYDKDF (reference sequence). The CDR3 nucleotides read TGTGCCACCAGCGGGGTGGACAGGGTACCCCCAGAGCCCCAGCATTTT. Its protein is CATSGVDRVPPEPQHF.

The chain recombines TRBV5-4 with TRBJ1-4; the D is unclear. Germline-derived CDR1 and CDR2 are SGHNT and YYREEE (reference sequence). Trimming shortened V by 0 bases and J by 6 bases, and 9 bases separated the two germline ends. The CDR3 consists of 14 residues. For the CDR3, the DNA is TGTGCCAGCAGCTTGGCCGGGGTCGATGAAAAACTGTTTTTT. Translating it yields CASSLAGVDEKLFF.

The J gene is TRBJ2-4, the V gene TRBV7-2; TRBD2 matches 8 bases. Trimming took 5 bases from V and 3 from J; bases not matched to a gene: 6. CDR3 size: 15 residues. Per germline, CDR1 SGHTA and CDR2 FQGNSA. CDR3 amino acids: CASSPSGSYKNIQYF. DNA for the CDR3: TGTGCCAGCAGCCCCAGCGGGAGCTACAAAAACATTCAGTACTTC.

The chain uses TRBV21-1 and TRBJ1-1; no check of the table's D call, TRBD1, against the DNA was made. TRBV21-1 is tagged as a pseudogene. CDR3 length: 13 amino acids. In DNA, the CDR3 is TGTGCCACCTCGACAGGGACGAACACTGAAGCTTTCTTT. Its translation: CATSTGTNTEAFF.

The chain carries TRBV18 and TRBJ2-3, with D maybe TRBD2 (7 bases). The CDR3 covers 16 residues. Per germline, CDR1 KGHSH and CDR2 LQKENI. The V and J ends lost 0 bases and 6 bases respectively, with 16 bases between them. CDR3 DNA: TGTGCCAGCTCACCACCATGGGCGGGGGCCTTGGATACGCAGTATTTT. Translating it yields CASSPPWAGALDTQYF.

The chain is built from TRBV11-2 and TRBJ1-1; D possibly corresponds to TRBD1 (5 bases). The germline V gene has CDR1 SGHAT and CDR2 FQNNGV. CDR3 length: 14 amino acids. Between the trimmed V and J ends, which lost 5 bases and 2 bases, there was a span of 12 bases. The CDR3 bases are TGTGCCAGCAGCCCCCACGGGACCAACACTGAAGCTTTCTTT. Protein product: CASSPHGTNTEAFF.

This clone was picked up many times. CDR3 nucleotides: TGTGCCAGCTCCCTCTCGGAGTTGAACACTGAAGCTTTCTTT. Its translation is CASSLSELNTEAFF. The chain is built from TRBV9 and TRBJ1-1; D is undetermined. The CDR3 contains 14 residues. The germline V gene encodes CDR1 SGDLS and CDR2 YYNGEE. V lost 7 bases to trimming and J lost 0 bases, with 13 bases between them.

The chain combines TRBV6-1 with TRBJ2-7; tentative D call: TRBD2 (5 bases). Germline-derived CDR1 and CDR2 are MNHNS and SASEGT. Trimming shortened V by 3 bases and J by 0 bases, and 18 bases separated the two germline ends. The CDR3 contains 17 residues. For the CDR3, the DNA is TGTGCCAGCAGTGACCCCGGGCGAGCGGCGAGCTCCTACGAGCAGTACTTC. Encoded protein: CASSDPGRAASSYEQYF.

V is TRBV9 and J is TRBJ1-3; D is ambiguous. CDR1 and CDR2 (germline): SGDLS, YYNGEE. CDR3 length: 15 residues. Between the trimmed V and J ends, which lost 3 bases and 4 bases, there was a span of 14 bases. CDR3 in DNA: TGTGCCAGCAGCGGAGAAGGTTTGATCGGAAACACCATATATTTT. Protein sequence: CASSGEGLIGNTIYF.

The CDR3 loop is CASSFGADSYEQYF. Here the CDR3 DNA reads TGCGCCAGCAGCTTCGGCGCGGACTCCTACGAGCAGTACTTC. The chain uses TRBV5-1 and TRBJ2-7; D is uncertain. Per the germline V gene, CDR1 is SGHRS and CDR2 is YFSETQ. This CDR3 has 14 amino acids. Trimming removed 2 bases from V and 0 bases from J, with 9 bases in between.

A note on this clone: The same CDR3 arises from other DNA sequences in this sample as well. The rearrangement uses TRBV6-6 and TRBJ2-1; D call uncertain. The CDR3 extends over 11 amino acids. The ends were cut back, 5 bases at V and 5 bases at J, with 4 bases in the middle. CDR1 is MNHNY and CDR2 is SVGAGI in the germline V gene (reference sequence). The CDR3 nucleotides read TGTGCCAGCAGTGGAAACAATGAGCAGTTCTTC. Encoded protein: CASSGNNEQFF.

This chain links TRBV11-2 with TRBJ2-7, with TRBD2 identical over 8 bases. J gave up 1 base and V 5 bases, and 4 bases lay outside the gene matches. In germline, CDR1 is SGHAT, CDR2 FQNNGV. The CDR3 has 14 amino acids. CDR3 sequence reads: CASSHAGGSYEQYF. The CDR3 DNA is TGTGCCAGCAGCCATGCGGGGGGTTCCTACGAGCAGTACTTC.

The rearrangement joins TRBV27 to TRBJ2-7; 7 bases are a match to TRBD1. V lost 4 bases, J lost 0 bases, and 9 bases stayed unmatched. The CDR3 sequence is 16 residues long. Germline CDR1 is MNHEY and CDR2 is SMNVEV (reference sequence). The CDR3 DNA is TGTGCCAGCAGTTCACACGGGACAGAAATCTCCTACGAGCAGTACTTC. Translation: CASSSHGTEISYEQYF.

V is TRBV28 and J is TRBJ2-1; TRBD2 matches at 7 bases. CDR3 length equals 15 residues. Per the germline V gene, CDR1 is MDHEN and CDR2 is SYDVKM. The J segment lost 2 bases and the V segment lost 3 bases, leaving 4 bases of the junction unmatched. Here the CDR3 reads CASSFSGKPYNEQFF. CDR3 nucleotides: TGTGCCAGCAGTTTCAGCGGGAAGCCCTACAATGAGCAGTTCTTC.

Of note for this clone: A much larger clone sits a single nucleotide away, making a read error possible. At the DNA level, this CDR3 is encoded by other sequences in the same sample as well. The CDR3 bases are TGCGCCAGCAGCGGACTAGCGAACACCGGGGAGCTGTTTTTT. Its translation is CASSGLANTGELFF. The V call is TRBV5-1, the J call TRBJ2-2; 7 bases are shared with TRBD2. The CDR3 extends over 14 amino acids. Germline V lookup: CDR1 SGHRS, CDR2 YFSETQ. V lost 4 bases, J lost 0 bases, and 0 bases stayed unmatched. The complete variable domain, with remaining parts taken from reference TRBV5-1 and TRBJ2-2, reads KAGVTQTPRYLIKTRGQQVTLSCSPISGHRSVSWYQQTPGQGLQFLFEYFSETQRNKGNFPGRFSGRQFSNSRSEMNVSTLELGDSALYLCASSGLANTGELFFGEGSRLTVL.

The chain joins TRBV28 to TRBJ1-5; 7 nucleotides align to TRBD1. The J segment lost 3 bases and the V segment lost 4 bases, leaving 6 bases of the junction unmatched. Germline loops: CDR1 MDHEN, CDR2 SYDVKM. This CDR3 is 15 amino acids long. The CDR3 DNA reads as TGTGCCAGCAGTTCAATGACAGGGAACAATCAGCCCCAGCATTTT. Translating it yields CASSSMTGNNQPQHF.

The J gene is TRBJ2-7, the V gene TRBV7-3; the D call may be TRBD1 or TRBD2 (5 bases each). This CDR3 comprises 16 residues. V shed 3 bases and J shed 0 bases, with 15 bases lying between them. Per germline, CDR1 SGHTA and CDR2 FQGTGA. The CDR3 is CASSFLGRESSYEQYF. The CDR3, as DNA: TGTGCCAGCAGCTTCTTGGGACGAGAGAGCTCCTACGAGCAGTACTTC.

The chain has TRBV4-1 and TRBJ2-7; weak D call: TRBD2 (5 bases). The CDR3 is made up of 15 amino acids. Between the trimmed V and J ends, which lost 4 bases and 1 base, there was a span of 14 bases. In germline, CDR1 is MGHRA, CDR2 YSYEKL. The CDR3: CASSRGFSVSYEQYF. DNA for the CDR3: TGCGCCAGCAGCCGGGGTTTTAGCGTGTCCTACGAGCAGTACTTC.

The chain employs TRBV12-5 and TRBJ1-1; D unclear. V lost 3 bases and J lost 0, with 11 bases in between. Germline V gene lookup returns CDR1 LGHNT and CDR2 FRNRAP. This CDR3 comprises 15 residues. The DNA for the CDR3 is TGTGCTAGTGGTTTAAGGACGGCCATGAACACTGAAGCTTTCTTT. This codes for CASGLRTAMNTEAFF.

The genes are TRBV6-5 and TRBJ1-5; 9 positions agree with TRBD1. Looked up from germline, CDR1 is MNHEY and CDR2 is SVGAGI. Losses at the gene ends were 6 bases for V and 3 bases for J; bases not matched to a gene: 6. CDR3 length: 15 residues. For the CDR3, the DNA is TGTGCCAGCAGGGGGGGGACAGGGCACAATCAGCCCCAGCATTTT. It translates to CASRGGTGHNQPQHF.

The DNA for the CDR3 is TGTGCCAGCAGCCAGACTAGTAGAATTATCACAGATACGCAGTATTTT. Protein sequence: CASSQTSRIITDTQYF. The V call is TRBV11-1, the J call TRBJ2-3; possibly TRBD2 for D (6 bases). Germline assignment: CDR1 SGHAT and CDR2 FQDESV (reference sequence). The V end lost 5 bases, the J end lost 2 bases, and 17 bases lay between the germline ends. This CDR3 spans 16 amino acids.